The 15 T cell receptor beta chains reported below all come from one sample, sequenced in a study of cytomegalovirus exposure and HLA in healthy donors. 60 Vbeta and 13 Jbeta primers were used in PCR. Here immunoSEQ multiplex PCR was the method, and the copy in TCRdb shows in-frame clones only, minus some. This table holds 98,000 or so clones, 70% to 80% found once. Sequenced sample: PBMCs. The source of these receptors is a female donor in good health and CMV-seronegative.

The chain joins TRBV7-2 to TRBJ2-2, with no clear D. The V end lost 3 bases, the J end lost 4 bases, and 9 bases lay between the germline ends. The CDR3 runs to 14 residues. Germline CDR1 is SGHTA and CDR2 is FQGNSA. The CDR3: CASSFDIGTGELFF. The CDR3 coding sequence is TGTGCCAGCAGCTTTGACATTGGCACCGGGGAGCTGTTTTTT. The variable domain in full, with the rest retrieved from reference TRBV7-2 and TRBJ2-2, is GAGVSQSPSNKVTEKGKDVELRCDPISGHTALYWYRQSLGQGLEFLIYFQGNSAPDKSGLPSDRFSAERTGGSVSTLTIQRTQQEDSAVYLCASSFDIGTGELFFGEGSRLTVL.

This clone was picked up a small number of times. The chain couples TRBV6-1 to TRBJ2-7, with 9 bases matching TRBD1. The V gene end was trimmed by 6 bases and the J gene end by 3 bases; junction bases not matched to a gene: 6. Germline V gene data show CDR1 as MNHNS and CDR2 as SASEGT. The CDR3 totals 14 residues. The CDR3 spells CASSLWTGDYEQYF. DNA of the CDR3: TGTGCCAGCAGCCTGTGGACAGGGGACTACGAGCAGTACTTC.

The J gene is TRBJ2-1, the V gene TRBV7-3; D unclear. Germline CDR1 is SGHTA and CDR2 is FQGTGA. The CDR3 sequence is 12 residues long. Trimming cost V 5 bases and J 7 bases, with 9 bases left between them. The CDR3 DNA follows: TGTGCCAGCAGCCATGCGGAGAATGAGCAGTTCTTC. Translated, it gives CASSHAENEQFF.

The sample holds one count of this clone. The V and J genes are TRBV2 and TRBJ2-7; tentative D call: TRBD1 (5 bases). The CDR3 sequence is 12 residues long. Germline V gives CDR1 SNHLY, CDR2 FYNNEI. V was pared by 6 bases and J by 5 bases, with 11 bases between. CDR3 nucleotides: TGTGCCAGCAGAAAACAGGTGAACGAGCAGTACTTC. Protein: CASRKQVNEQYF.

The chain employs TRBV6-6 and TRBJ1-5; 8 nucleotides agree with TRBD1. Losses at the gene ends were 5 bases for V and 2 bases for J; bases not matched to a gene: 5. Germline V gives CDR1 MNHNY, CDR2 SVGAGI (reference sequence). The CDR3 is 15 residues long. The CDR3 spells CASSAQGARNQPQHF. For the CDR3, the DNA is TGTGCCAGCAGTGCGCAGGGGGCCCGCAATCAGCCCCAGCATTTT.

V and J are TRBV29-1 and TRBJ2-7, with 9 bases that match TRBD2. V shed 5 bases and J 3 bases; nucleotides not matched to a gene: 5. Per the germline V gene, CDR1 is SQVTM and CDR2 is ANQGSEA. This CDR3 has 13 amino acids. The DNA of the CDR3 is TGCAGCGTTAAACGGCGGGAGGGCTACGAGCAGTACTTC. This codes for CSVKRREGYEQYF.

This chain connects TRBV30 to TRBJ1-2; D is undetermined. CDR3 length equals 16 residues. Trimming cost V 2 bases and J 2 bases, with 18 bases left between them. Germline assignment: CDR1 GTSNPN and CDR2 SVGIG (reference sequence). The CDR3 loop is CAWSLVGKAGNYGYTF. CDR3 nucleotide sequence: TGTGCCTGGAGTTTAGTGGGGAAGGCGGGAAACTATGGCTACACCTTC. The full variable domain, its missing parts supplied by reference TRBV30 and TRBJ1-2, is SQTIHQWPATLVQPVGSPLSLECTVEGTSNPNLYWYRQAAGRGLQLLFYSVGIGQISSEVPQNLSASRPQDRQFILSSKKLLLSDSGFYLCAWSLVGKAGNYGYTFGSGTRLTVV.

V and J are TRBV6-1 and TRBJ2-7; possible D gene TRBD2, 5 bases. Trimming stripped 7 bases from V and 0 bases from J, with 10 bases between. The germline V gene encodes CDR1 MNHNS and CDR2 SASEGT. There are 13 residues in the CDR3. CDR3 region: CASTPDSSYEQYF. CDR3 in DNA: TGTGCCAGCACCCCGGACTCCTCCTACGAGCAGTACTTC.

The gene calls are TRBV2 and TRBJ2-1, with D maybe TRBD2 (5 bases). Germline CDR1 is SNHLY and CDR2 is FYNNEI. V shed 8 bases and J shed 3 bases, with 14 bases lying between them. CDR3 size: 14 residues. The CDR3 DNA follows: TGTGCCAGCGGTTATGAGGGCCTCTACAATGAGCAGTTCTTC. It yields the protein CASGYEGLYNEQFF.

The V call is TRBV28, the J call TRBJ1-4; 7 bases line up with TRBD1. This CDR3 region has 15 residues. Unmatched junction bases numbered 9, after V lost 8 bases and J lost 3 bases. The germline V gene has CDR1 MDHEN and CDR2 SYDVKM. The CDR3 reads CASRQGVAANEKLFF. CDR3 DNA sequence: TGTGCCAGCCGACAGGGTGTTGCGGCTAATGAAAAACTGTTTTTT.

V usage is TRBV5-1 and J usage is TRBJ2-1, with 8 bases aligning to TRBD2. The CDR3 spans 15 residues. Germline CDR1 SGHRS, CDR2 YFSETQ. The junction had 5 bases not matched to a gene; V was cut back by 3 bases and J by 3 bases. The chain's CDR3 is CASSSLAGLYNEQFF. The CDR3 nucleotides are TGCGCCAGCAGCTCTCTAGCGGGTCTCTACAATGAGCAGTTCTTC.

The chain links TRBV27 to TRBJ1-1; 9 bases line up with TRBD1. CDR3 length: 16 amino acids. The germline V gene has CDR1 MNHEY and CDR2 SMNVEV (reference sequence). With 6 bases clipped from V and 1 base from J, the junction kept 9 bases outside the gene matches. In nucleotides, the CDR3 is TGTGCCAGCAGACCATTCCCGGGACAGGGGAACACTGAAGCTTTCTTT. As protein: CASRPFPGQGNTEAFF.

This sequence joins TRBV6-4 and TRBJ1-4, with D uncertain. CDR1 MRHNA and CDR2 SNTAGT come from the germline V gene. This CDR3 has 15 residues. Trimming removed 8 bases at V and 3 bases at J, with 16 bases between. The CDR3 loop reads CASLGPRKANEKLFF. CDR3 sequence (DNA): TGTGCCAGCTTGGGCCCCAGGAAAGCTAATGAAAAACTGTTTTTT.

The chain is built from TRBV28 and TRBJ1-2, with D perhaps TRBD1 (5 bases). Germline V gene lookup returns CDR1 MDHEN and CDR2 SYDVKM. Between the trimmed V and J ends, which lost 3 bases and 2 bases, there was a span of 10 bases. The CDR3 has 14 amino acids. Written as DNA, the CDR3 is TGTGCCAGCAGTTTCGCAGGGAAGAACTATGGCTACACCTTC. Translated: CASSFAGKNYGYTF.

V and J are TRBV6-4 and TRBJ2-7; 7 bases are shared with TRBD1. With V trimmed by 3 bases and J by 4 bases, 0 bases remained unmatched. The CDR3 spans 12 residues. Looked up from germline, CDR1 is MRHNA and CDR2 is SNTAGT. The CDR3 protein is CASSEQGYEQYF. CDR3 DNA sequence: TGTGCCAGCAGTGAACAGGGGTACGAGCAGTACTTC.